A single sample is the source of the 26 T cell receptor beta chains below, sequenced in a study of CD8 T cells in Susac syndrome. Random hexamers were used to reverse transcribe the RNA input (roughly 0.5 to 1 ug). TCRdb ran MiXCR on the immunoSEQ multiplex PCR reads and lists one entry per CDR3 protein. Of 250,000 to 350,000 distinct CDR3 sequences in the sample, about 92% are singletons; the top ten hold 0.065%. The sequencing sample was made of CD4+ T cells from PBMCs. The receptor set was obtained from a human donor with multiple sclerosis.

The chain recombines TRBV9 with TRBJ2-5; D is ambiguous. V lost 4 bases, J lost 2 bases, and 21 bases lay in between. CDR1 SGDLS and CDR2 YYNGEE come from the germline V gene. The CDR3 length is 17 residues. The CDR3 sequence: CASSPSSAAELQETQYF. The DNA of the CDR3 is TGTGCCAGCAGCCCCTCTTCCGCGGCGGAGCTGCAAGAGACCCAGTACTTC.

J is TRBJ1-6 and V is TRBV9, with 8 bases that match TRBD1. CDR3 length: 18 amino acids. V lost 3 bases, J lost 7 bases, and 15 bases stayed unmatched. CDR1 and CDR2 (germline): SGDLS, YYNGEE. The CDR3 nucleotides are TGTGCCAGCAGCGACCGGGACAGGAGCCCTTTACCGAATTCACCCCTCCACTTT. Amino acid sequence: CASSDRDRSPLPNSPLHF. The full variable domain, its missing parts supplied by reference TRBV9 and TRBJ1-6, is DSGVTQTPKHLITATGQRVTLRCSPRSGDLSVYWYQQSLDQGLQFLIQYYNGEERAKGNILERFSAQQFPDLHSELNLSSLELGDSALYFCASSDRDRSPLPNSPLHFGNGTRLTVT.

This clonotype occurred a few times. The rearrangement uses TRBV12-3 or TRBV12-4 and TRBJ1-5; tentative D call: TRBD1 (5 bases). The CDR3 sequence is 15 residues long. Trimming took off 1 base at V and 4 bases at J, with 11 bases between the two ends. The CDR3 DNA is TGTGCCAGCAGTTTAGGCCAGGGACTTAATCAGCCCCAGCATTTT. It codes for CASSLGQGLNQPQHF.

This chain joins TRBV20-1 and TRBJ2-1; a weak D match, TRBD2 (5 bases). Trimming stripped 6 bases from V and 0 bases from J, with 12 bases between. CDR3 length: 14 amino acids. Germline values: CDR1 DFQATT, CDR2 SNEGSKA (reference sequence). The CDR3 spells CSASASLSYNEQFF. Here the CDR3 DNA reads TGCAGTGCGTCAGCTAGCCTCTCCTACAATGAGCAGTTCTTC.

This CDR3 reads CASIARGRNTEAFF. The CDR3 DNA reads TGTGCCAGCATTGCCCGGGGGCGGAACACTGAAGCTTTCTTT. The V gene is TRBV6-2 or TRBV6-3, the J gene TRBJ1-1; possibly TRBD1 for D (6 bases). V lost 7 bases and J lost 1, with 13 bases in between. The CDR3 contains 14 residues. Germline lookup yields CDR1 MNHEY and CDR2 SVGEGT.

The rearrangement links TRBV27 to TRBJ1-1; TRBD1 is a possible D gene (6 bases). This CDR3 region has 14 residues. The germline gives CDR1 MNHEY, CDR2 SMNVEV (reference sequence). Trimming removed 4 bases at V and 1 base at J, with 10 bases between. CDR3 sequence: CASSYRERNTEAFF. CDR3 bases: TGTGCCAGCAGTTACAGGGAGCGGAACACTGAAGCTTTCTTT.

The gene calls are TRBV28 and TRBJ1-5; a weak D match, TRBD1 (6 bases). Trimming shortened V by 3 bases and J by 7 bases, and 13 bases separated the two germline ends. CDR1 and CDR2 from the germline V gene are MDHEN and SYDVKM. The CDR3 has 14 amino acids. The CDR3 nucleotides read TGTGCCAGCAGTTTTGGGGGGGCGCAGCAGCCCCAGCATTTT. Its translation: CASSFGGAQQPQHF.

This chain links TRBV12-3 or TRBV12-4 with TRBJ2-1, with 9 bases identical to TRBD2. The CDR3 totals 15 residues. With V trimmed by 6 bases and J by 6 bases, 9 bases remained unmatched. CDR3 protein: CASRSAGGDRNEQFF. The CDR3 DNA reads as TGTGCCAGCAGATCTGCGGGGGGGGACCGCAATGAGCAGTTCTTC.

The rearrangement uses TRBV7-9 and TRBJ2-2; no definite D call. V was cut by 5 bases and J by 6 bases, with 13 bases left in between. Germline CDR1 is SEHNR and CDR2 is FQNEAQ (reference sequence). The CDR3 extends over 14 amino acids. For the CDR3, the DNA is TGTGCCAGCAGCCCACCAGCCCCGGCCGGGGAGCTGTTTTTT. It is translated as CASSPPAPAGELFF.

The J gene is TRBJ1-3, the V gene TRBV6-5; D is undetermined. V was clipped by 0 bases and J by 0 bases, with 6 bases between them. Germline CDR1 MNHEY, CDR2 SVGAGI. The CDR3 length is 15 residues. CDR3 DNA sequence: TGTGCCAGCAGTTACTCGAGTGACTCTGGAAACACCATATATTTT. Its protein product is CASSYSSDSGNTIYF.

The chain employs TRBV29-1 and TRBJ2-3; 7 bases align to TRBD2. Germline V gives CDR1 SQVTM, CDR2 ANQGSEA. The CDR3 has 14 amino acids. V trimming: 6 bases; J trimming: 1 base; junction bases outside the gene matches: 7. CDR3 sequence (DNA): TGCAGCGTCGGACCCCTAGCGGGCACAGATACGCAGTATTTT. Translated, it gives CSVGPLAGTDTQYF.

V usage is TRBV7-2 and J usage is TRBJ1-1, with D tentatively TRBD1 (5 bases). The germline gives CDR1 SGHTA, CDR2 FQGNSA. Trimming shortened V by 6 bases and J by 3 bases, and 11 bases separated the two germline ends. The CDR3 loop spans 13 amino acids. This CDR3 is CASRVAGHTEAFF. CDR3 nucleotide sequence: TGTGCCAGCAGGGTCGCGGGGCACACTGAAGCTTTCTTT.

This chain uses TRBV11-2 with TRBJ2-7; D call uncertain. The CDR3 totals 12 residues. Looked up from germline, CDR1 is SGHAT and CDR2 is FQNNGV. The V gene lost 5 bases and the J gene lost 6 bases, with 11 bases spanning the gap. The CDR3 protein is CASSRLVGEQYF. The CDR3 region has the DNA TGTGCCAGCAGCCGTCTCGTCGGCGAGCAGTACTTC.

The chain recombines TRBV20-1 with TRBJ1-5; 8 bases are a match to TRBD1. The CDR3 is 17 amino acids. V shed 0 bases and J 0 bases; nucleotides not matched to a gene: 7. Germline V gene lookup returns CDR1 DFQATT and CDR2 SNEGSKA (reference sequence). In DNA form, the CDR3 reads TGCAGTGCTAGAGACCTTGGCAGGGGGCTTAGCAATCAGCCCCAGCATTTT. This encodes CSARDLGRGLSNQPQHF.

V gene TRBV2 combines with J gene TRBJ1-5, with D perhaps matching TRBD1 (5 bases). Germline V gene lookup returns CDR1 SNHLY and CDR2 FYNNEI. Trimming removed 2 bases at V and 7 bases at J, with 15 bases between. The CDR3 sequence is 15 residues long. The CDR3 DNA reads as TGTGCCAGCAGTGAACGGGGGGGTGAGCGGCAGCCCCAGCATTTT. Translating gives CASSERGGERQPQHF.

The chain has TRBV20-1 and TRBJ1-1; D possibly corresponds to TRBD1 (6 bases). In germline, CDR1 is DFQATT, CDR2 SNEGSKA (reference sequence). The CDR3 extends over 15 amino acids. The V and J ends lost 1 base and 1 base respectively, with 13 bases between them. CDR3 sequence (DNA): TGCAGTGCTAGAGTGGTGGGGGCGGAGAACACTGAAGCTTTCTTT. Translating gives CSARVVGAENTEAFF.

This CDR3 reads CSVGASLNTGELFF. CDR3 bases: TGCAGCGTTGGGGCGAGCTTGAACACCGGGGAGCTGTTTTTT. The chain couples TRBV29-1 to TRBJ2-2; D ambiguous. Germline V gene lookup returns CDR1 SQVTM and CDR2 ANQGSEA. The CDR3 is made up of 14 amino acids. Trimming took 4 bases from V and 1 from J, leaving 10 bases between them.

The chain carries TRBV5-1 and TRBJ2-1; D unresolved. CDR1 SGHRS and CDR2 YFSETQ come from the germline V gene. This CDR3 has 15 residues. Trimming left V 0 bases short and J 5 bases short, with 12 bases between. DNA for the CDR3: TGCGCCAGCAGCTTGGAAGGTTGGCAGGACAATGAGCAGTTCTTC. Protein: CASSLEGWQDNEQFF.

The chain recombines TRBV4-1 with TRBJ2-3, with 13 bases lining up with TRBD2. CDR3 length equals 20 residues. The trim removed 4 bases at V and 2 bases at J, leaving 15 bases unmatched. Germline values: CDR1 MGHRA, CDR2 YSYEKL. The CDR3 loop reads CASSPLGLAGSQTTTDTQYF. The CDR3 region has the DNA TGCGCCAGCAGCCCTTTGGGACTAGCGGGGAGCCAGACCACCACAGATACGCAGTATTTT.

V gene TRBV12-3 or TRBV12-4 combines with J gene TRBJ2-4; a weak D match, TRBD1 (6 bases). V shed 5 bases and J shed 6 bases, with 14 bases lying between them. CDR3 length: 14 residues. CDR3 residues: CASSRIQGRNIQYF. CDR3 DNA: TGTGCCAGCAGTCGAATCCAGGGGAGAAACATTCAGTACTTC.

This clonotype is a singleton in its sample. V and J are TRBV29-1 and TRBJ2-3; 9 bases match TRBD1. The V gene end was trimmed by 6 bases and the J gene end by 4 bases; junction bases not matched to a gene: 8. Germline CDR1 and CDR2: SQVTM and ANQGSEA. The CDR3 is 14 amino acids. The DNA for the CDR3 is TGCAGCGTCATACAGGGGGCGCGATCAGATACGCAGTATTTT. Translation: CSVIQGARSDTQYF.

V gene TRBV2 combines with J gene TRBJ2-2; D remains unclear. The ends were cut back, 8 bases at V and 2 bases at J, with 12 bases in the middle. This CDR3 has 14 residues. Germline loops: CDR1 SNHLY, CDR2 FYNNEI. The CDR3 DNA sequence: TGTGCCAGCGCGAGAAGTGTAAACACCGGGGAGCTGTTTTTT. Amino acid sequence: CASARSVNTGELFF.

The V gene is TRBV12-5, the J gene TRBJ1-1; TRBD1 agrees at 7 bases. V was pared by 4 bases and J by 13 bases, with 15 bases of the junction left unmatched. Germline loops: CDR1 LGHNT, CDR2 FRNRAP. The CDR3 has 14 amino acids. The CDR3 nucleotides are TGTGCTAGTGGTTCCCGGGACAGCGGCGGGGGGGTTTTCTTT. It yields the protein CASGSRDSGGGVFF.

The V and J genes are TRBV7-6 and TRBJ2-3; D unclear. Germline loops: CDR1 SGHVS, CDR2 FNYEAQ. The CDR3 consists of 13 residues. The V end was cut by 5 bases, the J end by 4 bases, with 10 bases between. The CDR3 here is CASSTSNADTQYF. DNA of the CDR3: TGTGCCAGCAGCACCTCTAACGCAGATACGCAGTATTTT.

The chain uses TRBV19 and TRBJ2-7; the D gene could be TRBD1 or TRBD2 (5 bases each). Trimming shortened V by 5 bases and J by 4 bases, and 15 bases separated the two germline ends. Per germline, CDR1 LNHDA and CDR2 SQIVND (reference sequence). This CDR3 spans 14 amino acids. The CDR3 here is CASSPQGPPYEQYF. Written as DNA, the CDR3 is TGTGCCAGTAGTCCCCAGGGACCTCCGTACGAGCAGTACTTC.

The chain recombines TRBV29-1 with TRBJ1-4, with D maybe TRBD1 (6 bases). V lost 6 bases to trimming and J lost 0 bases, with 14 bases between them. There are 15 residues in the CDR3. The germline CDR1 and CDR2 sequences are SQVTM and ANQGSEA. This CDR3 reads CSVSGTPATNEKLFF. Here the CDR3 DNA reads TGCAGCGTCTCCGGGACACCGGCAACTAATGAAAAACTGTTTTTT.